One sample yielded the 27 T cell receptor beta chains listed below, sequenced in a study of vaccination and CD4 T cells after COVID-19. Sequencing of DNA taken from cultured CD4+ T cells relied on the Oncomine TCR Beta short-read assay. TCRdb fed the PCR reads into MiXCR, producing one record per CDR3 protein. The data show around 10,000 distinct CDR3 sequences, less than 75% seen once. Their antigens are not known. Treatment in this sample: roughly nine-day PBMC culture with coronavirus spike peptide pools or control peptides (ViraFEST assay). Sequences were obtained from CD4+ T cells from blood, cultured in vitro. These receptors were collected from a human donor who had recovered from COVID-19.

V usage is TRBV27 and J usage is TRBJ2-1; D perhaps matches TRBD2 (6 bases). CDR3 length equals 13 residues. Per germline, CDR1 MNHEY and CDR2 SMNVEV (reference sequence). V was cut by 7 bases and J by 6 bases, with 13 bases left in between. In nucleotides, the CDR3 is TGTGCCAGCACCCGCCCCGGGAGCAATGAGCAGTTCTTC. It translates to CASTRPGSNEQFF.

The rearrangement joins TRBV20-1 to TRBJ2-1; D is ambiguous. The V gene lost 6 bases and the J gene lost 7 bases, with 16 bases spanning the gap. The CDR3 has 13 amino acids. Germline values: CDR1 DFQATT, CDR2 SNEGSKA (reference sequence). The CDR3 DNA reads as TGCAGTGCGACCCGGCTCTTGGGGAATGAGCAGTTCTTC. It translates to CSATRLLGNEQFF.

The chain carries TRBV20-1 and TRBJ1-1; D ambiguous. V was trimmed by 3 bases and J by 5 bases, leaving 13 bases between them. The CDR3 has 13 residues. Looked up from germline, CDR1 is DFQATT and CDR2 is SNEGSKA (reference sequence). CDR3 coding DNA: TGCAGTGCTAGCCGCCGGCGCGTTACTGAAGCTTTCTTT. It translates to CSASRRRVTEAFF.

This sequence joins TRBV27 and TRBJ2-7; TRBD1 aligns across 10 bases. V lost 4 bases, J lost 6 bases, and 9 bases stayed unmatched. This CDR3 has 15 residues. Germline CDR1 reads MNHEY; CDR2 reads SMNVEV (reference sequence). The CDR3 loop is CASSSQTGGLGEQYF. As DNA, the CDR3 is TGTGCCAGCAGTTCCCAGACAGGGGGCCTTGGCGAGCAGTACTTC.

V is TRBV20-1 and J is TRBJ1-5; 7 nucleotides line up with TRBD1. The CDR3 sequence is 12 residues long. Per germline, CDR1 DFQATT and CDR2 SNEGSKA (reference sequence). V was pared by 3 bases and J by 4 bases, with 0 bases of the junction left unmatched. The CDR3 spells CSARDRNQPQHF. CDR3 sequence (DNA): TGCAGTGCTAGGGACAGGAATCAGCCCCAGCATTTT.

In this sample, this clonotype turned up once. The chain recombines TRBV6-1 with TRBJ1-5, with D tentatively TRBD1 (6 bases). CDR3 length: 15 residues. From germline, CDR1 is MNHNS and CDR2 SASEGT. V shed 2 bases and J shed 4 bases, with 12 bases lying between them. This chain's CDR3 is CASSESQGTNQPQHF. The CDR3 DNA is TGTGCCAGCAGTGAAAGTCAGGGGACGAATCAGCCCCAGCATTTT.

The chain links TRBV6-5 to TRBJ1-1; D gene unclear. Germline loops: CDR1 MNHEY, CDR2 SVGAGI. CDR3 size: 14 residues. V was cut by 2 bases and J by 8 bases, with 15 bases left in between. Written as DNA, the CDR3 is TGTGCCAGCAGTTACAGAAACAGAAATCTGGAAGCTTTCTTT. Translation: CASSYRNRNLEAFF.

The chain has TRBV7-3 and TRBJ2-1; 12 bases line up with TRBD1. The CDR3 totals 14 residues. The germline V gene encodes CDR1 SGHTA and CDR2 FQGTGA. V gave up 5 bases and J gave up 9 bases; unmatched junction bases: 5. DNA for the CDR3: TGTGCCAGCAGCCGGGACAGGGGGCTCGGTGAGCAGTTCTTC. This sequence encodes CASSRDRGLGEQFF.

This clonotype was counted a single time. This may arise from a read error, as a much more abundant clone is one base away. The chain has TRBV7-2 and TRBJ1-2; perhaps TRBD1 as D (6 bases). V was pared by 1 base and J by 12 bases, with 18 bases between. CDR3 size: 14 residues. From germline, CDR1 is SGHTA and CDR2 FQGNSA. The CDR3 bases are TGTGCCAGCAGCTTAGATCCGGGGGCGGTGGGCCACACCTTC. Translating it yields CASSLDPGAVGHTF.

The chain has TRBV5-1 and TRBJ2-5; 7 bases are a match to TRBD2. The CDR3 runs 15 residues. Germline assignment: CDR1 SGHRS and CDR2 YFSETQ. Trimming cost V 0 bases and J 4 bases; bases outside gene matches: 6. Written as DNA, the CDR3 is TGCGCCAGCAGCTTGGTCGGCGGGGGAGGAGAGACCCAGTACTTC. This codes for CASSLVGGGGETQYF.

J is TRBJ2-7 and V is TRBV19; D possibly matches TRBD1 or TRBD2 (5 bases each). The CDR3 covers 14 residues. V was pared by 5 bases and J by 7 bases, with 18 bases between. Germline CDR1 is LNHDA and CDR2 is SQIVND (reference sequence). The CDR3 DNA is TGTGCCAGTAGTGTGTCGGGACGGAGTACGGAGCAGTACTTC. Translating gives CASSVSGRSTEQYF.

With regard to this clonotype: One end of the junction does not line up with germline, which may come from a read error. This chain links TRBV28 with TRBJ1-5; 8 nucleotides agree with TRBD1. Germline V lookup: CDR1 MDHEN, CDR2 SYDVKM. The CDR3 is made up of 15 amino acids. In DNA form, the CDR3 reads TGTACCAGCAGCCAGGGGGCGTTTAGCAATCAGCCCCAGCATTTT. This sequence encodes CTSSQGAFSNQPQHF.

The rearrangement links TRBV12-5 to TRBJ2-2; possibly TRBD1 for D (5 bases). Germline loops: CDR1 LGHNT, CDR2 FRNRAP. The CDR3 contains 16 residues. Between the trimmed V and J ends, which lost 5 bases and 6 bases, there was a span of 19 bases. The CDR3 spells CASGLRQKGPAGELFF. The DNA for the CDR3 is TGTGCTAGTGGTCTCCGACAGAAAGGGCCGGCCGGGGAGCTGTTTTTT.

CDR3: CASSLVGRGSGYTF. In nucleotides, the CDR3 is TGTGCCAGCAGCTTAGTAGGCAGGGGATCTGGCTACACCTTC. This chain joins TRBV7-2 and TRBJ1-2, with D maybe TRBD1 (6 bases). Germline CDR1 and CDR2: SGHTA and FQGNSA. With 1 base removed from V and 7 bases from J, the gap between germline ends came to 13 bases. This CDR3 contains 14 residues.

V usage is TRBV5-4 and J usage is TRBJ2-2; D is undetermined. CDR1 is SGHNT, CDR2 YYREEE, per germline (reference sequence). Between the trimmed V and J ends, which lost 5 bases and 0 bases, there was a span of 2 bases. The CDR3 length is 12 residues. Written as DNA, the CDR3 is TGTGCCAGCAGTTCGAACACCGGGGAGCTGTTTTTT. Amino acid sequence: CASSSNTGELFF.

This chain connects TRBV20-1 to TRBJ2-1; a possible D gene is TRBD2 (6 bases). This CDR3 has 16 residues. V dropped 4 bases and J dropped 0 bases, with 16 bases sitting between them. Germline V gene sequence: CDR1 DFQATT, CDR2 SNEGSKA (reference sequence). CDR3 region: CSATSGGSFSYNEQFF. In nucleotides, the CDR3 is TGCAGTGCTACCTCCGGGGGTTCCTTCTCCTACAATGAGCAGTTCTTC.

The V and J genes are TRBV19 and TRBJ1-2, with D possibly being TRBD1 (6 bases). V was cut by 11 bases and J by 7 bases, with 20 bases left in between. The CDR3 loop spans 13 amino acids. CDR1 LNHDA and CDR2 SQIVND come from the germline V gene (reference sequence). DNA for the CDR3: TGTGCCGGCGCGCCGAAACAGGGTCTTGGCTACACCTTC. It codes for CAGAPKQGLGYTF. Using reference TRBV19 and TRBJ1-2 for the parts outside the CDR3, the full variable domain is DGGITQSPKYLFRKEGQNVTLSCEQNLNHDAMYWYRQDPGQGLRLIYYSQIVNDFQKGDIAEGYSVSREKKESFPLTVTSAQKNPTAFYLCAGAPKQGLGYTFGSGTRLTVV.

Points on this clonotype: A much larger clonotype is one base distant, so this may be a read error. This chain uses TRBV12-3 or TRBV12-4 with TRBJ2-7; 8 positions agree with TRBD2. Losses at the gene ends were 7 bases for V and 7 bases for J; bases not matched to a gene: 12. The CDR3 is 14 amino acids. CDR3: CASNSQREWREQYF. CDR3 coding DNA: TGTGCCAGCAACTCCCAGCGGGAGTGGAGGGAGCAGTACTTC.

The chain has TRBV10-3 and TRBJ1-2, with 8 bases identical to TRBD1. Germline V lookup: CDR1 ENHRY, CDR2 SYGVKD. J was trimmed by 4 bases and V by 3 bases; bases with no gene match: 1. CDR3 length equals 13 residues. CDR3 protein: CAISETGGYGYTF. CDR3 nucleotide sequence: TGTGCCATCAGTGAAACAGGGGGCTATGGCTACACCTTC.

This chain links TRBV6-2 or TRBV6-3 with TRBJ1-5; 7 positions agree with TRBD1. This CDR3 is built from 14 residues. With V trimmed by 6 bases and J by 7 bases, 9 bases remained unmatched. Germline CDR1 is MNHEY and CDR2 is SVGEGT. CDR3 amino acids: CASRTDRDRQPQHF. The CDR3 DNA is TGTGCCAGCAGGACCGACAGGGACCGCCAGCCCCAGCATTTT.

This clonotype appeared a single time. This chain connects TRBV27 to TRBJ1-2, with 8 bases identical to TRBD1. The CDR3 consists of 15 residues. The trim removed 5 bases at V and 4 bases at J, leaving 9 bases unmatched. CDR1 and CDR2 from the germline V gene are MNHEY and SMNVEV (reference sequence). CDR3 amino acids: CASSLRDRPSYGYTF. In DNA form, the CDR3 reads TGTGCCAGCAGTCTCCGGGACAGGCCCAGCTATGGCTACACCTTC.

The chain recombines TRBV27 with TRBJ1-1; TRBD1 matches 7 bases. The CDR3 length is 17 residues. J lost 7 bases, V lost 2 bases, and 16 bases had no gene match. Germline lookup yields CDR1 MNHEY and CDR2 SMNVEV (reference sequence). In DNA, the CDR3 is TGTGCCAGCAGTTTAATGCCGGGACAGTTCACCTCGGATGAAGCTTTCTTT. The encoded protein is CASSLMPGQFTSDEAFF.

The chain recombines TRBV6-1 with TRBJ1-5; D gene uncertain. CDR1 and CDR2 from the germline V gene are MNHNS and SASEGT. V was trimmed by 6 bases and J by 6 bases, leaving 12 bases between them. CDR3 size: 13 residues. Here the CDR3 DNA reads TGTGCCAGCAGCCCTACCGGTCGTCAGCCCCAGCATTTT. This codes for CASSPTGRQPQHF.

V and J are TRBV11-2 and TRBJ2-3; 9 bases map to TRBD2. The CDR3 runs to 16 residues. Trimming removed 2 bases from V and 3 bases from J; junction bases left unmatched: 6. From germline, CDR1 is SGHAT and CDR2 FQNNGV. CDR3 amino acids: CASSLWASGVTDTQYF. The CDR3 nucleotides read TGTGCCAGCAGCTTATGGGCTAGCGGGGTAACAGATACGCAGTATTTT.

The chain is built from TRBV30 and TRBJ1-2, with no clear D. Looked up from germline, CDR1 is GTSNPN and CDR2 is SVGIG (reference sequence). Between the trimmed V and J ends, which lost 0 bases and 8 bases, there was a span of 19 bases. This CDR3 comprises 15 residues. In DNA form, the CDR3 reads TGTGCCTGGAGTGTACGGTTTGGAGGGAGTGCGGGCTACACCTTC. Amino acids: CAWSVRFGGSAGYTF.

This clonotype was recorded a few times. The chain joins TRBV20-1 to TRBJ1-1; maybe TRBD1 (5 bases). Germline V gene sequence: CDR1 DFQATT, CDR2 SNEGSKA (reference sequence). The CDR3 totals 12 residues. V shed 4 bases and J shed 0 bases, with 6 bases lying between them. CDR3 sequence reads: CSAMGLNTEAFF. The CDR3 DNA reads TGCAGTGCTATGGGGCTGAACACTGAAGCTTTCTTT.

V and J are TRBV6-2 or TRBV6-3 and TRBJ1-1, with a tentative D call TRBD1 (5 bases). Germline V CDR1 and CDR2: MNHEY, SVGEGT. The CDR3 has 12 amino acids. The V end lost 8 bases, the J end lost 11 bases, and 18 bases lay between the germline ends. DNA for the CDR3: TGTGCCAGCCTTCAGGAGTCCGGGGGGGCTTTCTTT. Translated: CASLQESGGAFF.